In this sample, the clone carrying this TCR beta chain turned up a few times. No antigen is known for it. The data were taken from a study of blood T cells in healthy people across ages. Points from the study as a whole: Estimates drawn from one million T cells were deemed to understate diversity.

A second PCR, run for roughly 7 to 12 cycles, used a sample-barcoded 5' primer plus a J-beta primer mix. TCRdb re-called the 5' RACE reads with MiXCR, one entry per CDR3 protein. Of some 560,000 distinct CDR3 sequences listed, around 27% are singletons. PBMCs were isolated at a quantity of at least 7 million per sample. CDR3 length: 13 amino acids. Germline assignment: CDR1 ENHRY and CDR2 SYGVKD. With 7 bases clipped from V and 6 bases from J, the junction kept 9 bases outside the gene matches. The sample also formed part of further work on T cells of mothers and their children. That work adds: Maternal samples each gave over 8.5 million TCR beta CDR3 reads, and child samples several million each. The study found thymic selection shapes TCR recombination output similarly in related and unrelated pairs.

The sequence was obtained from a boy between 2 and 10 years old in good health. Sequencing was carried out using blood. The gene calls are TRBV10-3 and TRBJ2-7, with 7 bases matching TRBD1. This CDR3 is CAINEGQVLEQYF. In DNA form, the CDR3 reads TGTGCCATCAACGAAGGACAGGTTCTCGAGCAGTACTTC.